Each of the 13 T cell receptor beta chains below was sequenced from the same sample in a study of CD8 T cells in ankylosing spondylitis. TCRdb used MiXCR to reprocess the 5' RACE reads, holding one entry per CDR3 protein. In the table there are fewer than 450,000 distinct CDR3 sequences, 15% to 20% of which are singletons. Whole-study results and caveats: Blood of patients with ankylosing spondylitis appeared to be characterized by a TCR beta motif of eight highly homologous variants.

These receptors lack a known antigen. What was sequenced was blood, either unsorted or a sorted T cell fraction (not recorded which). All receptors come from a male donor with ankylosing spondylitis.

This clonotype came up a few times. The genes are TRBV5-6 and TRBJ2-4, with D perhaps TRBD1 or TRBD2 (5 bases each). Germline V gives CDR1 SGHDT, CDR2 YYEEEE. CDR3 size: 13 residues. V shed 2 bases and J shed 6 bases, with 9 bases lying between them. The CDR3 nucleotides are TGTGCCAGCAGCTTCTCGGGGCGAAACATTCAGTACTTC. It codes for CASSFSGRNIQYF.

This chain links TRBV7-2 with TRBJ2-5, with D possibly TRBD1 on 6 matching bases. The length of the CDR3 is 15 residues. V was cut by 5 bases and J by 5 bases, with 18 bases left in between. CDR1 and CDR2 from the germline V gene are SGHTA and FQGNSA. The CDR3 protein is CASSLRPGVGETQYF. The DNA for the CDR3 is TGTGCCAGCAGCCTTCGTCCAGGGGTGGGGGAGACCCAGTACTTC.

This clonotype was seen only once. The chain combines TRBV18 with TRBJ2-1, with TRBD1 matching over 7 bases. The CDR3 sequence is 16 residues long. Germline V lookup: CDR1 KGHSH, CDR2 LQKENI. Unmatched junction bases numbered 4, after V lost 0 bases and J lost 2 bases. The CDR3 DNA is TGTGCCAGCTCACCACCGATCCAGGGGGCCTACAATGAGCAGTTCTTC. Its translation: CASSPPIQGAYNEQFF. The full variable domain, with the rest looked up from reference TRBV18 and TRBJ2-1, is NAGVMQNPRHLVRRRGQEARLRCSPMKGHSHVYWYRQLPEEGLKFMVYLQKENIIDESGMPKERFSAEFPKEGPSILRIQQVVRGDSAAYFCASSPPIQGAYNEQFFGPGTRLTVL.

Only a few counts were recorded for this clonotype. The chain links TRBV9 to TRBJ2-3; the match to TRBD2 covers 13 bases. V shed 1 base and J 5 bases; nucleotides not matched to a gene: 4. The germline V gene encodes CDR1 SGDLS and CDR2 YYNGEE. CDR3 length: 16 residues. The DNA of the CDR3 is TGTGCCAGCAGCGTAACTAGCGGGAGGGCGGGAGATACGCAGTATTTT. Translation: CASSVTSGRAGDTQYF.

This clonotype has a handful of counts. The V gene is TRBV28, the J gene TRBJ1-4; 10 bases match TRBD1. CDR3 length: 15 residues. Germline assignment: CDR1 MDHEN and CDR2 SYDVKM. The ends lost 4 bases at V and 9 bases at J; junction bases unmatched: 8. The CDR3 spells CASSSPGQGYQKLFF. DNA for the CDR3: TGTGCCAGCAGTTCACCGGGACAGGGGTATCAAAAACTGTTTTTT. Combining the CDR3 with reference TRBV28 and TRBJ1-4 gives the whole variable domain DVKVTQSSRYLVKRTGEKVFLECVQDMDHENMFWYRQDPGLGLRLIYFSYDVKMKEKGDIPEGYSVSREKKERFSLILESASTNQTSMYLCASSSPGQGYQKLFFGSGTQLSVL.

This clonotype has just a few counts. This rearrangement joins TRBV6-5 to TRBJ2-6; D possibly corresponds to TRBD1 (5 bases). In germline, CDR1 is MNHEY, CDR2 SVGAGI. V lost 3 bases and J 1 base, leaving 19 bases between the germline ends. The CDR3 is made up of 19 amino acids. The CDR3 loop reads CASSYKGGRVRSGANVLTF. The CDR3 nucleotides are TGTGCCAGCAGTTATAAGGGCGGCAGGGTGAGATCTGGGGCCAACGTCCTGACTTTC.

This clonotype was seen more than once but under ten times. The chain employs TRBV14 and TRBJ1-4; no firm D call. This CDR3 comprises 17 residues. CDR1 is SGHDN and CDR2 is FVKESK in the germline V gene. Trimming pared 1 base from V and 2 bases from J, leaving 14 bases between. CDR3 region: CASSQGSSRRTNEKLFF. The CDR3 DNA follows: TGTGCCAGCAGCCAAGGAAGCTCTCGTAGGACTAATGAAAAACTGTTTTTT.

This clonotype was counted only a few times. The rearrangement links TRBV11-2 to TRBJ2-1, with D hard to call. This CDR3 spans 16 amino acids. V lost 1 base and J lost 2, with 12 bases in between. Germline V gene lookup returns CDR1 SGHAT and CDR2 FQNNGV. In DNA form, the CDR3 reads TGTGCCAGCAGCTTAGCGGGTCACGGACCCTACAATGAGCAGTTCTTC. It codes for CASSLAGHGPYNEQFF.

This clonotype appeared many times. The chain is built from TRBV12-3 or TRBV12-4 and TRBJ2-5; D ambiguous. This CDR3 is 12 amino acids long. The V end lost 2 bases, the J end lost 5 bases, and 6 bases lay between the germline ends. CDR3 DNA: TGTGCCAGCAGTTTATTTTCGGAGACCCAGTACTTC. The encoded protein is CASSLFSETQYF.

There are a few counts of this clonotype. The CDR3 DNA sequence: TGTGCCAGCAAACAGGGGGCCGGCAATCAGCCCCAGCATTTT. Amino acids: CASKQGAGNQPQHF. The chain carries TRBV2 and TRBJ1-5; 9 bases fit TRBD1. This CDR3 is built from 14 residues. CDR1 and CDR2 from the germline V gene are SNHLY and FYNNEI. Trimming took 7 bases from V and 2 from J; bases not matched to a gene: 3.

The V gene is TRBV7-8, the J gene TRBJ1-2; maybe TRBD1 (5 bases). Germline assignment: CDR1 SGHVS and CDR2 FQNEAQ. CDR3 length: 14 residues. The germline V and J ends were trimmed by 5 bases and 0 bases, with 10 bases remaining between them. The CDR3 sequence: CASSPGTSNYGYTF. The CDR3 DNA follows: TGTGCCAGCAGCCCTGGGACTTCTAACTATGGCTACACCTTC.

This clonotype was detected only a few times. The CDR3 sequence: CATLRGLDTGELFF. CDR3 sequence (DNA): TGTGCCACCTTGCGGGGTTTGGACACCGGGGAGCTGTTTTTT. The chain links TRBV28 to TRBJ2-2, with a possible D match to TRBD2 (6 bases). The length of the CDR3 is 14 residues. CDR1 and CDR2 (germline): MDHEN, SYDVKM. V lost 10 bases to trimming and J lost 3 bases, with 15 bases between them.

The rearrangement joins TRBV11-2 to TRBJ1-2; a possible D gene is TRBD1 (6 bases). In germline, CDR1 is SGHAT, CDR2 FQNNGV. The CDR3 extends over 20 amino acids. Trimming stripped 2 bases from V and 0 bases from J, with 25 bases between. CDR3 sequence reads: CASSLSGRGQLGPTNYGYTF. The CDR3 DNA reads TGTGCCAGCAGCTTAAGTGGGCGGGGGCAACTGGGGCCAACTAACTATGGCTACACCTTC.